The T cell receptor (beta chain) under discussion was sequenced for a study of CD8 T cells in ankylosing spondylitis. TCRdb processed the 5' RACE reads anew with MiXCR; each CDR3 protein has one entry. The profile shows just under 350,000 distinct CDR3 sequences, roughly 15% of them singletons. Many counts were recorded for this clonotype. The germline CDR1 and CDR2 sequences are DFQATT and SNEGSKA (reference sequence). Trimming cost V 6 bases and J 3 bases, with 12 bases left between them. This CDR3 has 12 amino acids. The gene calls are TRBV20-1 and TRBJ2-7; a possible D gene is TRBD1 (6 bases). The TCR comes from a male donor with ankylosing spondylitis or in good health (not recorded which). The sample comprised blood, either unsorted or a sorted T cell fraction (not recorded which). The CDR3 region is CSASQGNYEQYF. The CDR3 DNA is TGCAGTGCGTCACAGGGTAACTACGAGCAGTACTTC.